These 32 T cell receptor beta chains were all obtained from the same sample, sequenced in a study of T cells in tuberculosis. Some clones are missing from TCRdb's copy, which holds only in-frame ones; the method was immunoSEQ multiplex PCR. The table shows over 30,000 clones, with under 98% occurring only once. Material: PBMCs. The receptors here all came from a donor aged 10-29 years with latent tuberculosis or without tuberculosis infection.

The V gene is TRBV5-4, the J gene TRBJ2-2; TRBD1 matches at 7 bases. The CDR3 has 15 amino acids. V trimming: 8 bases; J trimming: 2 bases; junction bases outside the gene matches: 9. Per germline, CDR1 SGHNT and CDR2 YYREEE (reference sequence). CDR3 in amino acids: CASSVTGVNTGELFF. CDR3 sequence (DNA): TGTGCCAGTAGCGTAACAGGGGTCAACACCGGGGAGCTGTTTTTT.

The V call is TRBV2, the J call TRBJ2-5; D unclear. Germline loops: CDR1 SNHLY, CDR2 FYNNEI. The CDR3 runs 14 residues. Trimming pared 5 bases from V and 5 bases from J, leaving 15 bases between. The CDR3 DNA follows: TGTGCCAGCAGTCCGTCGTTAGCCGGGGAGACCCAGTACTTC. Protein product: CASSPSLAGETQYF.

This chain uses TRBV2 with TRBJ1-1; D possibly corresponds to TRBD1 (6 bases). Per the germline V gene, CDR1 is SNHLY and CDR2 is FYNNEI. There are 14 residues in the CDR3. V was pared by 2 bases and J by 1 base, with 8 bases between. The CDR3 is CASSETQGNTEAFF. In nucleotides, the CDR3 is TGTGCCAGCAGTGAAACACAGGGGAACACTGAAGCTTTCTTT.

V is TRBV30 and J is TRBJ1-2; 7 nucleotides match TRBD1. The CDR3 contains 16 residues. Germline V gene sequence: CDR1 GTSNPN, CDR2 SVGIG (reference sequence). V was pared by 6 bases and J by 4 bases, with 17 bases of the junction left unmatched. The CDR3 DNA reads TGTGCCTGTCGGACAGGCAGTTTCGGGAGAACCTATGGCTACACCTTC. It codes for CACRTGSFGRTYGYTF. Combining the CDR3 with reference TRBV30 and TRBJ1-2 gives the whole variable domain SQTIHQWPATLVQPVGSPLSLECTVEGTSNPNLYWYRQAAGRGLQLLFYSVGIGQISSEVPQNLSASRPQDRQFILSSKKLLLSDSGFYLCACRTGSFGRTYGYTFGSGTRLTVV.

The gene calls are TRBV10-3 and TRBJ1-2; TRBD1 matches at 12 bases. With 2 bases clipped from V and 7 bases from J, the junction kept 5 bases outside the gene matches. The CDR3 is 15 amino acids. Germline assignment: CDR1 ENHRY and CDR2 SYGVKD. In DNA form, the CDR3 reads TGTGCCATCAGTGAGGGGACAGGGGGCTCTATTGGCTACACCTTC. Translation gives CAISEGTGGSIGYTF.

The V gene is TRBV5-1, the J gene TRBJ2-1, with 9 bases that match TRBD2. The CDR3 is 15 amino acids. CDR1 and CDR2 (germline): SGHRS, YFSETQ. Trimming at V came to 6 bases and at J to 5 bases, leaving 9 bases not matched to a gene. The CDR3 spells CASNGLAGTNNEQFF. In DNA, the CDR3 is TGCGCCAGCAATGGCCTAGCGGGGACGAACAATGAGCAGTTCTTC.

V is TRBV11-3 and J is TRBJ2-2, with 9 bases aligning to TRBD1. The CDR3 has 14 residues. The J segment lost 6 bases and the V segment lost 5 bases, leaving 4 bases of the junction unmatched. CDR1 SGHNT and CDR2 YENEEA come from the germline V gene. The CDR3 region has the DNA TGTGCCAGCAGCAGGGACAGGGAGGCCGGGGAGCTGTTTTTT. This translates into CASSRDREAGELFF. Full variable domain (rest looked up from reference TRBV11-3 and TRBJ2-2): EAGVVQSPRYKIIEKKQPVAFWCNPISGHNTLYWYLQNLGQGPELLIRYENEEAVDDSQLPKDRFSAERLKGVDSTLKIQPAELGDSAVYLCASSRDREAGELFFGEGSRLTVL.

The rearrangement uses TRBV5-1 and TRBJ2-3; 9 positions match TRBD1. This CDR3 contains 17 residues. CDR1 is SGHRS, CDR2 YFSETQ, per germline. J lost 4 bases, V lost 3 bases, and 12 bases had no gene match. The CDR3 here is CASSSTRTGVGPDTQYF. The CDR3 DNA is TGCGCCAGCAGCTCCACCCGGACAGGGGTAGGCCCAGATACGCAGTATTTT.

The CDR3 DNA reads as TGTGCCAGCAGCTACATGGGACAGGGTAACACCGGGGAGCTGTTTTTT. This gives the protein CASSYMGQGNTGELFF. This chain links TRBV9 with TRBJ2-2; 9 positions match TRBD1. Germline CDR1 is SGDLS and CDR2 is YYNGEE. V gave up 4 bases and J gave up 2 bases; unmatched junction bases: 6. This CDR3 spans 16 amino acids.

This clone was observed once. The chain links TRBV11-2 to TRBJ2-7, with D uncertain. CDR1 and CDR2 (germline): SGHAT, FQNNGV. The germline V and J ends were trimmed by 0 bases and 1 base, with 7 bases remaining between them. CDR3 length: 14 residues. The CDR3 sequence is CASSLERGSYEQYF. DNA of the CDR3: TGTGCCAGCAGCTTAGAGCGCGGTTCCTACGAGCAGTACTTC.

This clone was detected a few times. The chain combines TRBV6-1 with TRBJ2-7; TRBD2 agrees at 15 bases. In germline, CDR1 is MNHNS, CDR2 SASEGT. The CDR3 runs to 14 residues. In DNA form, the CDR3 reads TGTGCCAGCAGTCGGACCGGGACTAGCGGGAGGTCTAACGTC. Translation gives CASSRTGTSGRSNV.

The CDR3 protein is CASSLTGPEAFF. DNA of the CDR3: TGTGCCAGCTCACTGACAGGACCTGAAGCTTTCTTT. The chain is built from TRBV18 and TRBJ1-1; a possible D gene is TRBD1 (6 bases). The CDR3 is made up of 12 amino acids. V dropped 4 bases and J dropped 6 bases, with 9 bases sitting between them. Looked up from germline, CDR1 is KGHSH and CDR2 is LQKENI.

V usage is TRBV5-1 and J usage is TRBJ2-2; 10 nucleotides agree with TRBD1. CDR1 and CDR2 from the germline V gene are SGHRS and YFSETQ. Trimming took 0 bases from V and 4 from J; bases not matched to a gene: 12. The CDR3 consists of 19 residues. The CDR3 coding sequence is TGCGCCAGCAGCTTGGGCGGATACTTCCGGACAGGGGGCACCGGGGAGCTGTTTTTT. This translates into CASSLGGYFRTGGTGELFF.

The chain has TRBV29-1 and TRBJ2-7; D is perhaps TRBD1 (6 bases). CDR1 and CDR2 from the germline V gene are SQVTM and ANQGSEA. The CDR3 totals 13 residues. Trimming removed 6 bases from V and 2 bases from J, with 14 bases in between. The CDR3 DNA sequence: TGCAGCGTGAGCACAGGGAATACCTACGAGCAGTACTTC. Its translation is CSVSTGNTYEQYF.

The CDR3 DNA sequence: TGTGCCATCAGGGGACAGCCTGAGGAGGAAGCTTTCTTT. It translates to CAIRGQPEEEAFF. V gene TRBV10-3 combines with J gene TRBJ1-1; the match to TRBD1 covers 7 bases. The CDR3 contains 13 residues. Unmatched junction bases numbered 9, after V lost 6 bases and J lost 8 bases. Looked up from germline, CDR1 is ENHRY and CDR2 is SYGVKD.

Only one count was recorded for this clone. The chain carries TRBV2 and TRBJ1-2; 9 positions agree with TRBD1. In germline, CDR1 is SNHLY, CDR2 FYNNEI. CDR3 length equals 15 residues. The J segment lost 2 bases and the V segment lost 7 bases, leaving 8 bases of the junction unmatched. The CDR3 spells CASTWDRAINYGYTF. The CDR3 DNA is TGTGCCAGCACTTGGGACAGGGCTATCAACTATGGCTACACCTTC.

This chain uses TRBV4-1 with TRBJ2-3; 7 bases map to TRBD2. Germline V gene data show CDR1 as MGHRA and CDR2 as YSYEKL. The CDR3 runs to 17 residues. V was clipped by 0 bases and J by 4 bases; unmatched bases: 10. The CDR3 sequence: CASSQDRASGEADTQYF. In DNA form, the CDR3 reads TGCGCCAGCAGCCAAGATCGGGCTAGCGGCGAAGCAGATACGCAGTATTTT.

This chain joins TRBV14 and TRBJ1-2; D unresolved. CDR3 length: 14 amino acids. Germline V gene lookup returns CDR1 SGHDN and CDR2 FVKESK. The V end lost 1 base, the J end lost 7 bases, and 13 bases lay between the germline ends. The CDR3 nucleotides are TGTGCCAGCAGCCAAGCGAGACATCTCTCTGGCTACACCTTC. It specifies CASSQARHLSGYTF.

The gene calls are TRBV6-1 and TRBJ1-2, with 8 bases that match TRBD1. Germline V CDR1 and CDR2: MNHNS, SASEGT. The ends lost 3 bases at V and 4 bases at J; junction bases unmatched: 4. This CDR3 is 14 amino acids long. The chain's CDR3 is CASSERDRRYGYTF. CDR3 sequence (DNA): TGTGCCAGCAGTGAGAGGGACAGGCGCTATGGCTACACCTTC.

The chain links TRBV4-2 to TRBJ2-6; TRBD2 matches 14 bases. CDR3 length: 17 amino acids. Germline values: CDR1 LGHNA, CDR2 YNFKEQ. The V segment lost 3 bases and the J segment 3 bases; nucleotides outside the gene matches: 1. This chain's CDR3 is CASSQGLAGVGANVLTF. The DNA for the CDR3 is TGTGCCAGCAGCCAGGGACTAGCGGGGGTTGGGGCCAACGTCCTGACTTTC.

This clone has only one observation. The CDR3 spells CASSLGGGADTQYF. As DNA, the CDR3 is TGCGCCAGCAGCTTGGGCGGGGGGGCAGATACGCAGTATTTT. The V and J genes are TRBV5-1 and TRBJ2-3, with 9 bases aligning to TRBD2. CDR1 and CDR2 (germline): SGHRS, YFSETQ. The CDR3 is made up of 14 amino acids. V shed 0 bases, J shed 4 bases, and the junction held 0 bases outside the gene matches.

CDR3 amino acids: CASSQGSSAEETGELFF. The CDR3 DNA reads as TGTGCCAGCAGCCAAGGGTCGTCGGCGGAAGAGACCGGGGAGCTGTTTTTT. The chain couples TRBV4-2 to TRBJ2-2; the D is unclear. Per the germline V gene, CDR1 is LGHNA and CDR2 is YNFKEQ. The CDR3 has 17 amino acids. V lost 1 base and J 5 bases, leaving 17 bases between the germline ends.

The CDR3 protein is CASRTGLAGFQETQYF. In DNA form, the CDR3 reads TGTGCCAGCAGAACCGGACTAGCGGGGTTCCAAGAGACCCAGTACTTC. This chain uses TRBV7-2 with TRBJ2-5, with 12 bases matching TRBD2. The junction had 6 bases not matched to a gene; V was cut back by 6 bases and J by 1 base. The CDR3 spans 16 residues. Germline V gene data show CDR1 as SGHTA and CDR2 as FQGNSA.

The chain is built from TRBV15 and TRBJ1-2, with D uncertain. Per the germline V gene, CDR1 is LNHNV and CDR2 is YYDKDF (reference sequence). The V gene lost 3 bases and the J gene lost 8 bases, with 7 bases spanning the gap. This CDR3 region has 11 residues. The CDR3 DNA sequence: TGTGCCACCAGCAGGGGCTCAGGCTACACCTTC. This encodes CATSRGSGYTF.

This clone was counted a single time. CDR3 protein: CASSQTGNTGELFF. CDR3 bases: TGTGCCAGCAGCCAGACAGGGAACACCGGGGAGCTGTTTTTT. V gene TRBV6-5 combines with J gene TRBJ2-2; weak D call: TRBD1 (6 bases). The CDR3 consists of 14 residues. CDR1 is MNHEY, CDR2 SVGAGI, per germline. Trimming shortened V by 6 bases and J by 1 base, and 9 bases separated the two germline ends.

J is TRBJ2-7 and V is TRBV6-1; TRBD2 is a possible D gene (6 bases). CDR1 is MNHNS and CDR2 is SASEGT in the germline V gene. The CDR3 is made up of 15 amino acids. Trimming took off 1 base at V and 2 bases at J, with 12 bases between the two ends. CDR3 in amino acids: CASSEGPGAPYEQYF. CDR3 coding DNA: TGTGCCAGCAGTGAAGGTCCGGGAGCCCCCTACGAGCAGTACTTC.

The chain combines TRBV19 with TRBJ2-7; 9 bases align to TRBD1. The CDR3 loop spans 14 amino acids. Germline-derived CDR1 and CDR2 are LNHDA and SQIVND (reference sequence). With V trimmed by 3 bases and J by 5 bases, 5 bases remained unmatched. The CDR3 sequence is CASSIRDRADEQYF. In DNA, the CDR3 is TGTGCCAGTAGTATTAGGGACAGGGCTGACGAGCAGTACTTC.

In DNA form, the CDR3 reads TGCGCCAGCAGCCTCGGACAGGGGGGCGACGAACTGTTTTTT. It encodes CASSLGQGGDELFF. The chain carries TRBV5-1 and TRBJ1-4, with TRBD1 matching over 10 bases. Per germline, CDR1 SGHRS and CDR2 YFSETQ. The V gene end was trimmed by 4 bases and the J gene end by 12 bases; junction bases not matched to a gene: 9. The CDR3 totals 14 residues.

CDR3 loop: CASSFRSGRTYEQYF. CDR3 nucleotides: TGTGCCAGCAGCTTCAGGAGCGGGAGAACCTACGAGCAGTACTTC. The chain joins TRBV11-3 to TRBJ2-7, with 8 bases fitting TRBD2. V was clipped by 3 bases and J by 2 bases; unmatched bases: 6. CDR3 length: 15 residues. Germline V lookup: CDR1 SGHNT, CDR2 YENEEA.

J is TRBJ2-5 and V is TRBV5-1, with a tentative D call TRBD1 (6 bases). The V gene lost 1 base and the J gene lost 4 bases, with 14 bases spanning the gap. Germline V gene lookup returns CDR1 SGHRS and CDR2 YFSETQ. The CDR3 is 15 amino acids. CDR3 amino acids: CASSLTGIEGETQYF. CDR3 DNA: TGCGCCAGCAGCTTGACAGGGATCGAAGGAGAGACCCAGTACTTC.

The genes are TRBV27 and TRBJ1-5; D gene uncertain. Germline values: CDR1 MNHEY, CDR2 SMNVEV (reference sequence). Trimming took off 5 bases at V and 4 bases at J, with 9 bases between the two ends. This CDR3 contains 13 residues. CDR3 nucleotides: TGTGCCAGCAGTCGACTGCCGAATCAGCCCCAGCATTTT. Encoded protein: CASSRLPNQPQHF.

The count of this clone is one. The chain uses TRBV6-1 and TRBJ2-7; D possibly corresponds to TRBD2 (6 bases). This CDR3 comprises 15 residues. V lost 5 bases to trimming and J lost 2 bases, with 16 bases between them. The germline V gene encodes CDR1 MNHNS and CDR2 SASEGT. The CDR3 DNA reads as TGTGCCAGCAGTCACCGGGACTTGGACACCTACGAGCAGTACTTC. Amino acid sequence: CASSHRDLDTYEQYF.